One and the same sample provided the 10 T cell receptor beta chains below, sequenced in a study of T-cell memory formation after mild COVID-19. One entry per CDR3 protein results from TCRdb running MiXCR on the 5' RACE reads. The sample yields about 610,000 distinct CDR3 sequences, roughly 17% seen once. The sequencing sample was made of PBMCs or a T cell subset sorted from them (not recorded which). Receptors originate from an adult woman who had mild COVID-19 (a few samples of this study predate the infection). Cell type and time point are not known.

V gene TRBV7-2 combines with J gene TRBJ2-5; D remains unclear. The CDR3 runs 13 residues. Deletions cut 5 bases from V and 5 bases from J, with 12 bases between. The germline V gene has CDR1 SGHTA and CDR2 FQGNSA. The CDR3 DNA sequence: TGTGCCAGCAGCGCCCAGGTCGGGGAGACCCAGTACTTC. Amino acid sequence: CASSAQVGETQYF.

The rearrangement joins TRBV5-5 to TRBJ2-5; D ambiguous. The CDR3 sequence is 15 residues long. Trimming removed 4 bases at V and 5 bases at J, with 18 bases between. From germline, CDR1 is SGHKS and CDR2 YYEKEE (reference sequence). The CDR3 nucleotides read TGTGCCAGCAGCGACGTCCCGACCGTCGGGGAGACCCAGTACTTC. Amino acid sequence: CASSDVPTVGETQYF.

The V gene is TRBV29-1, the J gene TRBJ1-2; 9 bases are a match to TRBD1. J lost 5 bases, V lost 5 bases, and 9 bases had no gene match. This CDR3 has 14 residues. Germline loops: CDR1 SQVTM, CDR2 ANQGSEA. Here the CDR3 DNA reads TGCAGCGTTTACCCTCTAGGACAGGGGTATGGCTACACCTTC. This sequence encodes CSVYPLGQGYGYTF. The variable domain in full, completed from reference TRBV29-1 and TRBJ1-2, reads SAVISQKPSRDICQRGTSLTIQCQVDSQVTMMFWYRQQPGQSLTLIATANQGSEATYESGFVIDKFPISRPNLTFSTLTVSNMSPEDSSIYLCSVYPLGQGYGYTFGSGTRLTVV.

This clonotype was counted only a few times. The chain is built from TRBV24-1 and TRBJ2-3, with 7 nucleotides matching TRBD1. V trimming: 5 bases; J trimming: 7 bases; junction bases outside the gene matches: 11. The CDR3 totals 15 residues. The germline CDR1 and CDR2 sequences are KGHDR and SFDVKD. The CDR3 DNA is TGTGCCACCAGTGCCACCAGGACAGGTATACATACGCAGTATTTT. This sequence encodes CATSATRTGIHTQYF.

This clonotype was seen more than once but under ten times. The rearrangement links TRBV4-1 to TRBJ2-3, with D hard to call. V lost 1 base and J 12 bases, leaving 14 bases between the germline ends. CDR1 MGHRA and CDR2 YSYEKL come from the germline V gene. The CDR3 sequence is 13 residues long. Written as DNA, the CDR3 is TGCGCCAGCAGCCAAGTATTGTGGGAAGCCCAGTATTTT. This sequence encodes CASSQVLWEAQYF.

This clonotype was found a few times. CDR3 amino acids: CASRKTMNENTIYF. The CDR3 DNA follows: TGTGCCAGCAGAAAGACGATGAATGAGAACACCATATATTTT. This rearrangement joins TRBV2 to TRBJ1-3; D gene ambiguous. Germline CDR1 SNHLY, CDR2 FYNNEI. The length of the CDR3 is 14 residues. V was clipped by 6 bases and J by 7 bases, with 16 bases between them.

In its sample, this clonotype was seen a few times. The genes are TRBV5-1 and TRBJ2-2; D is uncertain. Trimming pared 0 bases from V and 1 base from J, leaving 7 bases between. Per germline, CDR1 SGHRS and CDR2 YFSETQ. CDR3 length equals 15 residues. The CDR3 here is CASSLVSGNTGELFF. The DNA of the CDR3 is TGCGCCAGCAGCTTGGTTTCAGGGAACACCGGGGAGCTGTTTTTT.

This clonotype was observed a handful of times. The rearrangement links TRBV7-9 to TRBJ2-3; no clear D gene. V was clipped by 7 bases and J by 0 bases, with 20 bases between them. This CDR3 is built from 17 residues. Per germline, CDR1 SEHNR and CDR2 FQNEAQ (reference sequence). CDR3 protein: CASTLWVMTVSTDTQYF. The CDR3, as DNA: TGTGCCAGCACCCTATGGGTGATGACCGTTAGCACAGATACGCAGTATTTT.

This clonotype turned up a few times. This chain uses TRBV7-8 with TRBJ2-1; D is unclear. Looked up from germline, CDR1 is SGHVS and CDR2 is FQNEAQ. This CDR3 has 11 amino acids. V was trimmed by 5 bases and J by 6 bases, leaving 5 bases between them. CDR3 coding DNA: TGTGCCAGCAGCAACGGCAATGAGCAGTTCTTC. It is translated as CASSNGNEQFF.

This rearrangement joins TRBV12-3 or TRBV12-4 to TRBJ1-1, with TRBD1 as a possible D gene (5 bases). The CDR3 covers 14 residues. Trimming pared 3 bases from V and 3 bases from J, leaving 11 bases between. DNA of the CDR3: TGTGCCAGCAGTTTTAAATGGGACCACACTGAAGCTTTCTTT. Its translation: CASSFKWDHTEAFF.